This T cell receptor beta chain was obtained from a study of cytotoxic CD8 clonotypes in ibrutinib-treated CLL. On the study more broadly: The subjects consisted of roughly twelve relapsed/refractory and around 15 treatment-naive individuals, with around 17 IGHV unmutated.

Findings of the study overall: While tracking circulating CD8+ T-cell counts, baseline clonality exceeded that of age-matched healthy donors.

For TCR beta libraries, around 2 micrograms of genomic DNA were obtained from cryopreserved PBMCs. CDR1 is KGHSH and CDR2 is LQKENI in the germline V gene. The CDR3 length is 15 residues. V lost 1 base and J lost 0, with 6 bases in between. This clone showed up just a few times. What it recognizes is unknown. Other DNA sequences of this sample code for an identical CDR3. The repertoire was sequenced with immunoSEQ multiplex PCR; TCRdb's copy has only in-frame clones and lacks some. In the table there are fewer than 400,000 clones, roughly two thirds of which are singletons. Sample: PBMCs, taken after 36 months of ibrutinib treatment. The origin of this receptor is a human donor with chronic lymphocytic leukemia. J is TRBJ1-4 and V is TRBV18, with D possibly matching TRBD1 (6 bases). CDR3 nucleotides: TGTGCCAGCTCACCACGACAGGCAACTAATGAAAAACTGTTTTTT. Amino acid sequence: CASSPRQATNEKLFF.